The table lists the clone carrying this T cell receptor beta chain with a count of one. The data are from a study of T cell changes during pregnancy in multiple sclerosis. TCRdb keeps only in-frame clones here, not all; method: immunoSEQ multiplex PCR. The profile shows 60,000 or so clones, roughly 90% of them singletons. The CDR3 sequence is 11 residues long. Germline CDR1 reads LNHNV; CDR2 reads YYDKDF (reference sequence). Trimming pared 3 bases from V and 12 bases from J, leaving 8 bases between. The specimen comprised peripheral blood, sampled before pregnancy. This clonotype originated in a female donor with multiple sclerosis, enrolled in a pregnancy study. The V and J genes are TRBV15 and TRBJ1-4; D gene uncertain. The CDR3 loop is CATSSPRELFF. CDR3 nucleotide sequence: TGTGCCACCAGCAGCCCTCGGGAACTGTTTTTT. Using reference TRBV15 and TRBJ1-4 for the parts outside the CDR3, the full variable domain is DAMVIQNPRYQVTQFGKPVTLSCSQTLNHNVMYWYQQKSSQAPKLLFHYYDKDFNNEADTPDNFQSRRPNTSFCFLDIRSPGLGDTAMYLCATSSPRELFFGSGTQLSVL.